A single T cell receptor beta chain is shown here with its context. This clonotype was seen at least ten times. The antigen it recognizes is unknown. Base qualities are not at hand, and no much larger clone is one base apart. Lymph node samples came from the axillary draining lymph nodes of breast cancer patients. The CDR3 runs 14 residues from the cysteine to the phenylalanine. Only the CDR3 part of the read is kept: 42 bases, read in frame from the first base. A distance of 16 bases separates the germline ends of V and J, which lose 7 bases and 2 bases respectively. Per the germline V gene, SGHRS is the CDR1 and YFSETQ is the CDR2. This specimen comes from a study of breast tumors, draining lymph nodes, adjacent tissues (dated by TCRdb to the mid-2010s). General notes on the study: In breast cancer patients, the study compared the TCR beta repertoires of tumor, adjacent nontumor tissue and axillary lymph nodes. The study aimed to assess the relationships and possible T-cell exchange between tumor, surrounding tissue and draining lymph node repertoires in human breast cancer.

Data came from an Illumina HiSeq 2000. Multiplex PCR amplification was used to generate the TCR beta chain libraries. The amplified TCR beta chain products were analyzed by high-throughput sequencing. TCRdb redid the processing of the public reads, applying fastp at Q25 and MiXCR, and retained in-frame beta chains. Entries are consolidated by CDR3 protein sequence, retaining the most common genes and DNA. This sample lists some 100,000 distinct CDR3 sequences; approximately 21% were detected once. The ten largest account for less than 1.5% of the sample. On the study overall, not on this receptor specifically: In luminal-like breast cancer, tumor and nontumor tissue repertoires resembled each other significantly more than in basal-like breast cancer. A scenario in which most tumor T cells derive from the lymph node and then expand within tumor tissue was judged to be consistent with the data. T-cell repertoire diversity in tumors was found to be lower than in lymph nodes but higher than in nontumor tissue, and preferential V and J gene usage was observed. The conclusion that tumor T cells originate in lymph nodes was framed as consistent with a hypothesis rather than directly demonstrated.

The sequence derives from a female donor with breast cancer. Some clones in this sample may be carry-over from other donors' samples. Sequencing input: axillary lymph node tissue. The V and J segments used are TRBV5-1 and TRBJ2-7; the D gene is possibly TRBD1 or TRBD2, with 5 bases matching each. DNA sequence: TGCGCCAGCGCACTGGGTAGGGGACCCTACGAGCAGTACTTC. Its protein product is CASALGRGPYEQYF.